This T cell receptor (beta chain) was found in a study of shared clonotypes between healthy human individuals. Notes on the study in general: There were few donors, and this limited the genetic and exposure-history diversity represented.

On this clone itself: What it binds is unknown.

It was approximately 280 ng DNA, 28,000 or so T cell genomes, that went into each replicate PCR of unsorted PBMC. What was sequenced on ten immunoSEQ deep assay plates was unsorted PBMC DNA. In the original processing: For the immunoSEQ data, sequences were junction-only without quality scores, so filtering differed. Sequenced by immunoSEQ multiplex PCR; TCRdb stores in-frame clones only, minus some. From that table come the V and J calls and clone size; the DNA was used to work out D and trimming. The data hold about half a million clones, with around 77% observed a single time. V dropped 4 bases and J dropped 7 bases, with 14 bases sitting between them. Per germline, CDR1 SGHDN and CDR2 FVKESK. The length of the CDR3 is 13 residues.

The gene calls are TRBV14 and TRBJ2-7, with D maybe TRBD2 (5 bases). Sample: PBMCs. The TCR sequence derives from a woman between 40 and 50 years old in good health. Some clones in this sample may be carry-over from other donors' samples. This chain's CDR3 is CASSPLNGGEQYF. In nucleotides, the CDR3 is TGTGCCAGCAGCCCTCTAAACGGCGGGGAGCAGTACTTC.